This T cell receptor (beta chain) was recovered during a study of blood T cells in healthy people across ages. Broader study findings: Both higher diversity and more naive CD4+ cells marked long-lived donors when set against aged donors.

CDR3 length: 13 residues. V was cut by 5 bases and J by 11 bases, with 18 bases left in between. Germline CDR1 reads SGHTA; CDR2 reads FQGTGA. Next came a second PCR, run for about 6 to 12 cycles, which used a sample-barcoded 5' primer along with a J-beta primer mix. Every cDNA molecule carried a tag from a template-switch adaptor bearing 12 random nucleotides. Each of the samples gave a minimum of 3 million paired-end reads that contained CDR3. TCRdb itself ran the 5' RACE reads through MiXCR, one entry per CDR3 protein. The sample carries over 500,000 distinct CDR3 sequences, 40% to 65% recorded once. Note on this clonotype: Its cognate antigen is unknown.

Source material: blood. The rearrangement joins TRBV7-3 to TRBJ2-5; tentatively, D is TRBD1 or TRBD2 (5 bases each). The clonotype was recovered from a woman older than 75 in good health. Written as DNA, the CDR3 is TGTGCCAGCAGCCCGGGGCTATACAATGAGCAGTACTTC. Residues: CASSPGLYNEQYF.